One TCR beta chain is described in this entry. Its antigen is unknown. The sample contains more than one DNA sequence encoding this CDR3. Sequenced by immunoSEQ multiplex PCR; TCRdb stores in-frame clones only, minus some. This sample has 2 million to 2.5 million clones, with over 90% found just once. Trimming took off 5 bases at V and 5 bases at J, with 9 bases between the two ends. The CDR3 is 11 residues long. Per germline, CDR1 SQVTM and CDR2 ANQGSEA. The data were taken from a study of shared clonotypes between healthy human individuals. Study-wide results and limits: Large sequencing depth failed to make sorted-subset sequencing complete, rarefaction showed.

The sequencing input was naive CD4+ T cells from PBMCs. Subset here: CD45RA+ positively selected. The clonotype comes from a man aged 18 to 30 in good health. Some clones in this sample may be carry-over from other donors' samples. The V gene is TRBV29-1, the J gene TRBJ2-5; D is uncertain. In DNA form, the CDR3 reads TGCAGCGTTAGTGGGCTGGAGACCCAGTACTTC. Translated, it gives CSVSGLETQYF.